This is a list of T cell receptor beta chains from one sample in a study of molecular identifiers for immune sequencing clone quantification. From the PCR reads, TCRdb called clonotypes with MiXCR, one entry per CDR3 protein. This table has approximately 680,000 distinct CDR3 sequences, roughly 27% appearing once. The sample consisted of naive CD8+ T cells from blood, with Jurkat cell RNA spiked in. These TCRs come from a human donor in good health. Some libraries in this study had Jurkat cell RNA spiked in. The CDR3 runs from the conserved cysteine through the conserved F or W. The order of the fields is D gene, clone size, V gene, J gene, CDR3 DNA, CDR3 protein. A D gene is named only where the DNA matches it firmly. Not all rows give a size; the values are once, few, many and, for expanded clones, a class.

-	many	TRBV29-1	TRBJ2-1	TGCAGCGTGCCCGAAGGAAGCGGGTACTACAATGAGCAGTTCTTC	CSVPEGSGYYNEQFF
-	many	TRBV6-5	TRBJ1-5	TGTGCCAGCAGTCCGATGTACCATCAGCCCCAGCATTTT	CASSPMYHQPQHF
TRBD1	-	TRBV7-2	TRBJ2-2	TGTGCCAGCAGCTGGGCAGGGGGCAGGAACACCGGGGAGCTGTTTTTT	CASSWAGGRNTGELFF
-	many	TRBV28	TRBJ1-4	TGTGCCAGTTCCTTTAATGAAAAACTGTTTTTT	CASSFNEKLFF
-	few	TRBV19	TRBJ2-3	TGTGCCAGTAGTAGACTAGGAGGAGATACGCAGTATTTT	CASSRLGGDTQYF
-	few	TRBV10-1	TRBJ1-5	TGCGCCAACCACACAGGGTTTTACTTCCAGCCCCAGCATTTT	CANHTGFYFQPQHF
-	-	TRBV19	TRBJ2-7	TGTGCCAGTAGTATAGATGGGGCAGGCTCCTACGAGCAGTACTTC	CASSIDGAGSYEQYF
TRBD1	few	TRBV6-2/TRBV6-3	TRBJ2-7	TGTGCCAGCACCTACCGACAGGGAATAAGTTCCTACGAGCAGTACTTC	CASTYRQGISSYEQYF
-	-	TRBV9	TRBJ1-2	TGTGCCAGCAGCCCGGGACGCCCTAACTATGGCTACACCTTC	CASSPGRPNYGYTF
TRBD2	many	TRBV7-9	TRBJ2-2	TGTGCCAGCAGATCTGACAAGGGACTAAACACCGGGGAGCTGTTTTTT	CASRSDKGLNTGELFF
-	many	TRBV19	TRBJ2-7	TGTGCCAGTAGTGTCCTTGGAGAGCAGTACTTC	CASSVLGEQYF
-	-	TRBV7-6	TRBJ1-1	TGTGCCAGCAGCTTCTCAGGGTGGAACACTGAAGCTTTCTTT	CASSFSGWNTEAFF
-	-	TRBV21-1	TRBJ2-5	TGTGCCAGCAGCAAAAGAAGGCCTCGCGAGACCCAGTACTTC	CASSKRRPRETQYF
TRBD2	many	TRBV27	TRBJ2-3	TGTGCCAGCCTCGAAAGCGGGGCCACAGATACGCAGTATTTT	CASLESGATDTQYF
TRBD1	-	TRBV6-5	TRBJ2-7	TGTGCCAGCAGGGGACAGACCACCGAGCAGTACTTC	CASRGQTTEQYF
-	few	TRBV24-1	TRBJ2-1	TGTGCCACCAGTGATTGGCCTCCATACAATGAGCAGTTCTTC	CATSDWPPYNEQFF
-	-	TRBV7-6	TRBJ2-7	TGTGCCAGCAGCTTAGGTGGTCGTGGGGGCTCCTACGAGCAGTACTTC	CASSLGGRGGSYEQYF
-	many	TRBV30	TRBJ2-2	TGTGCCGGAGGGACGACAGGGCTTGGCACCGGGGAGCTGTTTTTT	CAGGTTGLGTGELFF
-	-	TRBV7-7	TRBJ2-3	TGTGCTAGCAGCTTAGAGGGGAGACTCACAGATACGCAGTATTTT	CASSLEGRLTDTQYF